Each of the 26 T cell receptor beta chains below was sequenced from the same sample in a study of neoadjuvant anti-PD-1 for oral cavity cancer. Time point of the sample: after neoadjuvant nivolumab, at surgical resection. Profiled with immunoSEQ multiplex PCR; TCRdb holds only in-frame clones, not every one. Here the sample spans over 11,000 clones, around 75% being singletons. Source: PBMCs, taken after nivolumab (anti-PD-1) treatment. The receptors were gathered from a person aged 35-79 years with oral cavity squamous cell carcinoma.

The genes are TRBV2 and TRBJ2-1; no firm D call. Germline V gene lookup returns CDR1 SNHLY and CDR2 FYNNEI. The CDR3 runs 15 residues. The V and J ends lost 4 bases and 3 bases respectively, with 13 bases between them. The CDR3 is CASSGGSINYNEQFF. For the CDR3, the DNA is TGTGCCAGCAGTGGCGGCTCCATAAACTACAATGAGCAGTTCTTC. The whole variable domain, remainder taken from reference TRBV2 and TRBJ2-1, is EPEVTQTPSHQVTQMGQEVILRCVPISNHLYFYWYRQILGQKVEFLVSFYNNEISEKSEIFDDQFSVERPDGSNFTLKIRSTKLEDSAMYFCASSGGSINYNEQFFGPGTRLTVL.

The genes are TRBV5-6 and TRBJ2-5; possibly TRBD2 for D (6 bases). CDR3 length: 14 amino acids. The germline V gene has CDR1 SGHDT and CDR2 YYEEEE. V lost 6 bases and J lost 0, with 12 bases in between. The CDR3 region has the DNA TGTGCCAGCACTCAAGGACTATACCAAGAGACCCAGTACTTC. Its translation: CASTQGLYQETQYF.

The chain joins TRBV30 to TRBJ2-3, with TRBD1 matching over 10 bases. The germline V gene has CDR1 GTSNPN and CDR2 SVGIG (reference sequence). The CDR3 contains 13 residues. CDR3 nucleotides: TGTGGGATCCGGGACAGGGGTAGACATACGCAGTATTTT. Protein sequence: CGIRDRGRHTQYF.

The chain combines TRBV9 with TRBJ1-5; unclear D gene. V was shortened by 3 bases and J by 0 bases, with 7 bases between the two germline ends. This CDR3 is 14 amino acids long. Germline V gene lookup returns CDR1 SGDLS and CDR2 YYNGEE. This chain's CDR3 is CASSGRGSNQPQHF. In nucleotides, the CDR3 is TGTGCCAGCAGCGGACGGGGTAGCAATCAGCCCCAGCATTTT. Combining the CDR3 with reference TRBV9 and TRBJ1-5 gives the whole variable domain DSGVTQTPKHLITATGQRVTLRCSPRSGDLSVYWYQQSLDQGLQFLIQYYNGEERAKGNILERFSAQQFPDLHSELNLSSLELGDSALYFCASSGRGSNQPQHFGDGTRLSIL.

CDR3 protein: CASSESRAGETETQYF. The CDR3 region has the DNA TGCGCCAGCAGTGAGTCGCGAGCGGGAGAAACAGAGACCCAGTACTTC. J is TRBJ2-5 and V is TRBV10-1; 8 positions match TRBD2. The CDR3 runs to 16 residues. CDR1 and CDR2 from the germline V gene are WNHNN and SYGVQD (reference sequence). With V trimmed by 0 bases and J by 4 bases, 7 bases remained unmatched.

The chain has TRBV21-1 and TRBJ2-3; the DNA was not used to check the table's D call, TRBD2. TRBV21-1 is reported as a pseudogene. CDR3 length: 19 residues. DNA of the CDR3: TGTGCCAGCACCCCTTGGTTCTCGGAGTGGAACCCTAACACAGATACGCAGTATTTT. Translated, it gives CASTPWFSEWNPNTDTQYF.

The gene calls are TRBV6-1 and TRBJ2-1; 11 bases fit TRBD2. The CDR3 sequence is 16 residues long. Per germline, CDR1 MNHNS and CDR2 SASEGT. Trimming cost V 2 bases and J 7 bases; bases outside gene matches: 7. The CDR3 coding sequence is TGTGCCAGCAGTGAACAACTAGCGGGAGAGCGGAATGAGCAGTTCTTC. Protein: CASSEQLAGERNEQFF.

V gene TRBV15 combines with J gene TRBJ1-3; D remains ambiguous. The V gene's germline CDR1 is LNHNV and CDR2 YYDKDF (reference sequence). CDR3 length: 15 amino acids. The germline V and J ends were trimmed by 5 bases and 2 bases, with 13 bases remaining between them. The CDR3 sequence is CATSSERLTGNTIYF. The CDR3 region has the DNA TGTGCCACCAGCTCAGAGCGGTTAACTGGAAACACCATATATTTT. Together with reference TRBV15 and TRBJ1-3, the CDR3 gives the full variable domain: DAMVIQNPRYQVTQFGKPVTLSCSQTLNHNVMYWYQQKSSQAPKLLFHYYDKDFNNEADTPDNFQSRRPNTSFCFLDIRSPGLGDTAMYLCATSSERLTGNTIYFGEGSWLTVV.

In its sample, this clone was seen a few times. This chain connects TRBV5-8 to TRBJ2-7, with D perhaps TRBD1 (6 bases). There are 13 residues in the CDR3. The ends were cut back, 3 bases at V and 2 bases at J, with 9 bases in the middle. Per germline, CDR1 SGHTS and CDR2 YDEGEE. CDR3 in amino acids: CASSSPGAYEQYF. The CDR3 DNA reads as TGTGCCAGCAGCTCCCCAGGGGCCTACGAGCAGTACTTC.

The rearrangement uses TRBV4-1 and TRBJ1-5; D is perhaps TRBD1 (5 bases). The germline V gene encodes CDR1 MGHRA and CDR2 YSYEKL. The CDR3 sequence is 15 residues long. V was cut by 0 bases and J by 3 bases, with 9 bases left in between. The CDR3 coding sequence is TGCGCCAGCAGCCAAGATGGGGGGACCAATCAGCCCCAGCATTTT. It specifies CASSQDGGTNQPQHF.

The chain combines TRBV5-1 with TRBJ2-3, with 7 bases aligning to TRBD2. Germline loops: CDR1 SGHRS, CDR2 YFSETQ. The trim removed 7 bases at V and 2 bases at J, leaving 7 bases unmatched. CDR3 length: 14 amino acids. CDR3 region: CASRSGEPTDTQYF. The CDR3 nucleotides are TGCGCCAGCCGGAGCGGGGAACCCACAGATACGCAGTATTTT.

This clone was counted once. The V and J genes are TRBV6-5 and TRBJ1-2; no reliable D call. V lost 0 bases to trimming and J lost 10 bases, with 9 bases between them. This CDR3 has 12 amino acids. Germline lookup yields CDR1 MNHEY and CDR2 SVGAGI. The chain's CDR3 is CASSYSKGPYTF. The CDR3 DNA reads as TGTGCCAGCAGTTACTCAAAGGGTCCCTACACCTTC.

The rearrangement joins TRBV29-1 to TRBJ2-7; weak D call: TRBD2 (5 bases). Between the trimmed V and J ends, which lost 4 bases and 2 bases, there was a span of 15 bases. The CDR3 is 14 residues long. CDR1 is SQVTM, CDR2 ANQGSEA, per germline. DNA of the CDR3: TGCAGCGTTGGGGAGCTCGACACACCCTACGAGCAGTACTTC. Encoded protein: CSVGELDTPYEQYF.

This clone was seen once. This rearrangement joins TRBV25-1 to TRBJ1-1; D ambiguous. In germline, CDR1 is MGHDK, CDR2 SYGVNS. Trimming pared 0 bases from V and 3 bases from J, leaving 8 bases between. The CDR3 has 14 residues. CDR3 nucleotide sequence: TGTGCCAGCAGTGAATATAATGGGGACACTGAAGCTTTCTTT. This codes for CASSEYNGDTEAFF.

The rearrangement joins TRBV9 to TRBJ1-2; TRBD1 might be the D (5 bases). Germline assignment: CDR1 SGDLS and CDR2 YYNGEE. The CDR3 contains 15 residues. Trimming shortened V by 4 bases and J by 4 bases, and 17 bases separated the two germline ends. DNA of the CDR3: TGTGCCAGCAGCCCCAACCGGGGGACGAGCTATGGCTACACCTTC. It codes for CASSPNRGTSYGYTF.

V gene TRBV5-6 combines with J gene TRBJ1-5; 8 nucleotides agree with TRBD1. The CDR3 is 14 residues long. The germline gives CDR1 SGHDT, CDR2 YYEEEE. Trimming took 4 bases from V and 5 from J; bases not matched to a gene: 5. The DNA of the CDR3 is TGTGCCAGCAGCCGAATACAGGGGGATCAGCCCCAGCATTTT. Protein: CASSRIQGDQPQHF.

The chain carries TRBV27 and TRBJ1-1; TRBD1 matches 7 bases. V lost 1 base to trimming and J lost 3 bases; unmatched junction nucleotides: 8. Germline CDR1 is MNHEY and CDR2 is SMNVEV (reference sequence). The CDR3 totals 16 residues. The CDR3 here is CASSLLRGLGDTEAFF. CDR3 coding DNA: TGTGCCAGCAGTTTATTAAGGGGGCTGGGGGACACTGAAGCTTTCTTT.

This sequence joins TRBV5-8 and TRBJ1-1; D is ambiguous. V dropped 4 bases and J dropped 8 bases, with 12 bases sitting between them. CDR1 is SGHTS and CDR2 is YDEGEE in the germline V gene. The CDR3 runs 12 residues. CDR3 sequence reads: CASSTGLSEAFF. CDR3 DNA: TGTGCCAGCAGCACCGGGCTTTCGGAAGCTTTCTTT.

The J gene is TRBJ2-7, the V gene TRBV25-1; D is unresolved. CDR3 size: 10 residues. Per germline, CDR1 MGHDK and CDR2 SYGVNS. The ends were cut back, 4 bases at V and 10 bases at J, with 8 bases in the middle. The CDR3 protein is CASSGEVQYF. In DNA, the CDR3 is TGTGCCAGCAGTGGGGAAGTTCAGTACTTC.

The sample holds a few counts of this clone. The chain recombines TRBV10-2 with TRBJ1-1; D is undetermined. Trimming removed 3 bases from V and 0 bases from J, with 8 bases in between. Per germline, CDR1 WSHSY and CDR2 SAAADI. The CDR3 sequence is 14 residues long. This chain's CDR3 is CASSDRYLNTEAFF. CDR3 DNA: TGCGCCAGCAGTGATAGGTACCTGAACACTGAAGCTTTCTTT.

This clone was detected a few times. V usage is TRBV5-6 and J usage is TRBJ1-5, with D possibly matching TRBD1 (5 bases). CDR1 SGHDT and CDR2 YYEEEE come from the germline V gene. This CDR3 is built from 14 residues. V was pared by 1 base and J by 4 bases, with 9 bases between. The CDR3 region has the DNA TGTGCCAGCAGCTTGCGGGGCTTTAATCAGCCCCAGCATTTT. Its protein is CASSLRGFNQPQHF.

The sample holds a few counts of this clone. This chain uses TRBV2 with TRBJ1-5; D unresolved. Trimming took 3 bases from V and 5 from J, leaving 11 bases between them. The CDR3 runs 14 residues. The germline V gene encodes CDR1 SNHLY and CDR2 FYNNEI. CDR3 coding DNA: TGTGCCAGCAGTGATAGATTGGTGGATCAGCCCCAGCATTTT. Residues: CASSDRLVDQPQHF.

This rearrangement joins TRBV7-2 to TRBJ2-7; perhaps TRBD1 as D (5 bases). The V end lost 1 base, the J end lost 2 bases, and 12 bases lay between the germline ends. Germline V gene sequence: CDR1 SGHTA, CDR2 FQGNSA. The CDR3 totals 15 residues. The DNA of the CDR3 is TGTGCCAGCAGCTTAGGGGGCAGGTTAACCTACGAGCAGTACTTC. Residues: CASSLGGRLTYEQYF. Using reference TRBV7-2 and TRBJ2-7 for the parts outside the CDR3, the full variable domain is GAGVSQSPSNKVTEKGKDVELRCDPISGHTALYWYRQSLGQGLEFLIYFQGNSAPDKSGLPSDRFSAERTGGSVSTLTIQRTQQEDSAVYLCASSLGGRLTYEQYFGPGTRLTVT.

The CDR3 loop is CASSLLGQGRGKLFF. Here the CDR3 DNA reads TGTGCCAGCAGCTTGTTAGGACAGGGGCGAGGAAAACTGTTTTTT. The rearrangement links TRBV5-4 to TRBJ1-4; TRBD1 agrees at 9 bases. This CDR3 is 15 amino acids long. The V segment lost 1 base and the J segment 10 bases; nucleotides outside the gene matches: 8. Germline V CDR1 and CDR2: SGHNT, YYREEE (reference sequence).

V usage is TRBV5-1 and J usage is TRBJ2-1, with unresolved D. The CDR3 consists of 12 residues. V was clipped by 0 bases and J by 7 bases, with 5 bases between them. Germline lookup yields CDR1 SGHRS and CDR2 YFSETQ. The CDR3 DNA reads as TGCGCCAGCAGCTTGGCTCAGAATGAGCAGTTCTTC. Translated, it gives CASSLAQNEQFF.

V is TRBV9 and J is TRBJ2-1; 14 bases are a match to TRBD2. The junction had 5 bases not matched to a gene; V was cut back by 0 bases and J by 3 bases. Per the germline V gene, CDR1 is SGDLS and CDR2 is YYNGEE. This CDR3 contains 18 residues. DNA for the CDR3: TGTGCCAGCAGCGTAGCTGGGACTAGCGGGAGCGGCTACAATGAGCAGTTCTTC. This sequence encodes CASSVAGTSGSGYNEQFF.